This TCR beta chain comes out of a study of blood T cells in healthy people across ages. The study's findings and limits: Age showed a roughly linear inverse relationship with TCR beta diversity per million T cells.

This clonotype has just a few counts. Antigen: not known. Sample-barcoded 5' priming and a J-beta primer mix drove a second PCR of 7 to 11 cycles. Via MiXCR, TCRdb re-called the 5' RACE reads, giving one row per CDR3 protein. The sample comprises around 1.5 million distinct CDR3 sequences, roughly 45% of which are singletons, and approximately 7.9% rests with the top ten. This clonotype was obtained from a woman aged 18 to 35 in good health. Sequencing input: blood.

The CDR3, as DNA: TGTGCCAGCAGCCAGGAGGACAGGGTCGATGAGCAGTTCTTC. This sequence encodes CASSQEDRVDEQFF. The chain links TRBV3-1 to TRBJ2-1; 8 bases agree with TRBD1. This CDR3 region has 14 residues. Germline-derived CDR1 and CDR2 are LGHDT and YNNKEL (reference sequence). V shed 3 bases, J shed 8 bases, and the junction held 6 bases outside the gene matches.